The 31 T cell receptor beta chains presented below share a single source sample, sequenced in a study of T cell changes during pregnancy in multiple sclerosis (dated by TCRdb to the late 2010s). Libraries were built with the immunoSEQ multiplex PCR assay. TCRdb limited this immuneACCESS table to in-frame rearrangements with V and J called. A share of clones is missing; checked studies link under half to unresolved V genes, and the rest is unexplained. A total of 85,000 to 130,000 clones appear in this sample, about 90% of them only once. The ten most abundant clones make up 1.5% to 2% of the sample. This sample comprised peripheral blood, obtained before pregnancy. The source of these receptors is a female donor with multiple sclerosis, enrolled in a pregnancy study.

The chain couples TRBV6-4 to TRBJ1-6; D is undetermined. The CDR3 runs 14 residues. Looked up from germline, CDR1 is MRHNA and CDR2 is SNTAGT. V was trimmed by 4 bases and J by 5 bases, leaving 9 bases between them. The CDR3 DNA reads TGTGCCAGCAGTGCCTCAGCTAATAATTCACCCCTCCACTTT. Amino acid sequence: CASSASANNSPLHF.

The count of this clone is one. In nucleotides, the CDR3 is TGTGCCATCAGTGAGGGCGGGGGAAACTACGAGCAGTACTTC. Amino acids: CAISEGGGNYEQYF. The genes are TRBV10-3 and TRBJ2-7; 7 bases are a match to TRBD2. The CDR3 is 14 amino acids. V gave up 2 bases and J gave up 3 bases; unmatched junction bases: 4. The germline CDR1 and CDR2 sequences are ENHRY and SYGVKD.

This clone was seen only once. The chain combines TRBV19 with TRBJ2-1; weak D call: TRBD2 (5 bases). In germline, CDR1 is LNHDA, CDR2 SQIVND (reference sequence). This CDR3 comprises 14 residues. Trimming shortened V by 4 bases and J by 5 bases, and 12 bases separated the two germline ends. CDR3 coding DNA: TGTGCCAGTAGTACGTACTATAGCGACAATGAGCAGTTCTTC. Protein product: CASSTYYSDNEQFF.

This clone was recorded only once. The chain couples TRBV10-2 to TRBJ2-7, with D possibly TRBD2 on 6 matching bases. V lost 1 base and J 3 bases, leaving 13 bases between the germline ends. Germline-derived CDR1 and CDR2 are WSHSY and SAAADI. The CDR3 runs 15 residues. The CDR3 DNA reads as TGCGCCAGCAGTGAGTGGAGTGCGGGAAACTACGAGCAGTACTTC. Amino acid sequence: CASSEWSAGNYEQYF.

This rearrangement joins TRBV6-5 to TRBJ1-2; possibly TRBD1 for D (6 bases). The germline V gene encodes CDR1 MNHEY and CDR2 SVGAGI. This CDR3 region has 13 residues. Trimming cost V 5 bases and J 4 bases, with 11 bases left between them. The CDR3 loop reads CASSDAGVYGYTF. The CDR3 region has the DNA TGTGCCAGCAGTGACGCAGGGGTCTATGGCTACACCTTC.

The chain carries TRBV13 and TRBJ2-1; D gene uncertain. Trimming took off 8 bases at V and 0 bases at J, with 14 bases between the two ends. CDR1 is PRHDT, CDR2 FYEKMQ, per germline (reference sequence). This CDR3 region has 15 residues. The CDR3 region is CASGVLWSSYNEQFF. Here the CDR3 DNA reads TGTGCCAGCGGCGTACTATGGAGCTCCTACAATGAGCAGTTCTTC.

This clone was seen more than once but under ten times. The chain has TRBV4-3 and TRBJ1-1; a possible D gene is TRBD1 (6 bases). Per germline, CDR1 LGHNA and CDR2 YSLEER. V gave up 7 bases and J gave up 0 bases, with 9 bases separating them. CDR3 length: 13 residues. CDR3 sequence: CASTGQMNTEAFF. In nucleotides, the CDR3 is TGCGCCAGCACCGGACAGATGAACACTGAAGCTTTCTTT.

The chain carries TRBV7-3 and TRBJ2-1; D might be TRBD1 (6 bases). Trimming took 5 bases from V and 0 from J, leaving 11 bases between them. Germline V gene data show CDR1 as SGHTA and CDR2 as FQGTGA. This CDR3 has 15 residues. CDR3 bases: TGTGCCAGCAGCAATTTAGGGGGCTCCTACAATGAGCAGTTCTTC. Translated: CASSNLGGSYNEQFF.

This sequence joins TRBV9 and TRBJ1-3, with 7 bases that match TRBD1. V gave up 3 bases and J gave up 6 bases; unmatched junction bases: 9. CDR3 size: 15 residues. Germline V gives CDR1 SGDLS, CDR2 YYNGEE. CDR3 protein: CASSEDTGAQNTIYF. The CDR3 DNA reads TGTGCCAGCAGCGAAGATACAGGGGCTCAAAACACCATATATTTT.

The chain has TRBV6-1 and TRBJ1-6; the D gene is possibly TRBD1 (5 bases). Trimming left V 1 base short and J 0 bases short, with 13 bases between. CDR3 length: 18 residues. The V gene's germline CDR1 is MNHNS and CDR2 SASEGT. The CDR3 nucleotides read TGTGCCAGCAGTGAAGAACCAGGGTTTAGCTCCTATAATTCACCCCTCCACTTT. Protein sequence: CASSEEPGFSSYNSPLHF.

The V call is TRBV5-1, the J call TRBJ1-5; D not resolved. Germline V CDR1 and CDR2: SGHRS, YFSETQ. Deletions cut 0 bases from V and 7 bases from J, with 11 bases between. The CDR3 is 14 amino acids. CDR3 loop: CASSLDSSEQPQHF. CDR3 nucleotides: TGCGCCAGCAGCTTGGATTCCAGTGAACAGCCCCAGCATTTT.

V is TRBV11-2 and J is TRBJ2-3; D remains unclear. CDR1 and CDR2 from the germline V gene are SGHAT and FQNNGV. Trimming removed 5 bases from V and 8 bases from J, with 8 bases in between. This CDR3 region has 11 residues. In DNA form, the CDR3 reads TGTGCCAGCAGCCCACGGAGTACGCAGTATTTT. Translating gives CASSPRSTQYF.

The chain combines TRBV4-1 with TRBJ2-7, with TRBD2 identical over 8 bases. The CDR3 has 16 residues. Unmatched junction bases numbered 12, after V lost 1 base and J lost 7 bases. Germline CDR1 reads MGHRA; CDR2 reads YSYEKL. As DNA, the CDR3 is TGCGCCAGCAGCCAAGCCCCAGCGGGGGCCCAGGGGGAGCAGTACTTC. It encodes CASSQAPAGAQGEQYF.

This clone was found once. The CDR3 DNA reads TGTGCCAGTAGCCGGGACAGGGGCGGCTACACCTTC. As protein: CASSRDRGGYTF. This chain joins TRBV19 and TRBJ1-2, with 10 bases identical to TRBD1. The CDR3 spans 12 residues. Germline CDR1 is LNHDA and CDR2 is SQIVND (reference sequence). V lost 6 bases, J lost 8 bases, and 3 bases stayed unmatched. The entire variable domain, with the rest obtained from reference TRBV19 and TRBJ1-2, is as follows: DGGITQSPKYLFRKEGQNVTLSCEQNLNHDAMYWYRQDPGQGLRLIYYSQIVNDFQKGDIAEGYSVSREKKESFPLTVTSAQKNPTAFYLCASSRDRGGYTFGSGTRLTVV.

This chain connects TRBV28 to TRBJ1-2, with 8 bases fitting TRBD1. There are 16 residues in the CDR3. Trimming removed 5 bases from V and 4 bases from J; junction bases left unmatched: 12. Germline-derived CDR1 and CDR2 are MDHEN and SYDVKM. The CDR3 DNA follows: TGTGCCAGCAGTAGGTCAGGGGGCATTGTAGGCTATGGCTACACCTTC. It yields the protein CASSRSGGIVGYGYTF.

The chain couples TRBV11-3 to TRBJ2-5; no firm D call. Germline CDR1 and CDR2: SGHNT and YENEEA. There are 14 residues in the CDR3. Trimming cost V 5 bases and J 5 bases, with 15 bases left between them. In nucleotides, the CDR3 is TGTGCCAGCAGCGGAACAGTGACACGGGAGACCCAGTACTTC. Protein: CASSGTVTRETQYF.

The chain couples TRBV7-8 to TRBJ2-2, with 11 bases that match TRBD1. CDR3 size: 15 residues. With 3 bases clipped from V and 4 bases from J, the junction kept 1 base outside the gene matches. Germline-derived CDR1 and CDR2 are SGHVS and FQNEAQ. CDR3 sequence (DNA): TGTGCCAGCAGCTTTGGGACAGGGGGCACCGGGGAGCTGTTTTTT. This codes for CASSFGTGGTGELFF.

This clone was observed once. The J gene is TRBJ1-2, the V gene TRBV4-2, with D tentatively TRBD1 (5 bases). Germline loops: CDR1 LGHNA, CDR2 YNFKEQ. V was clipped by 1 base and J by 1 base, with 13 bases between them. This CDR3 is 16 amino acids long. The CDR3 loop is CASSQGGANSNYGYTF. The DNA of the CDR3 is TGTGCCAGCAGCCAAGGCGGGGCGAACAGTAACTATGGCTACACCTTC.

The chain has TRBV27 and TRBJ2-1, with D unresolved. This CDR3 spans 16 amino acids. The V gene lost 0 bases and the J gene lost 6 bases, with 15 bases spanning the gap. Germline CDR1 and CDR2: MNHEY and SMNVEV (reference sequence). The CDR3, as DNA: TGTGCCAGCAGTTTATCGTGGAGCAATACCCTCAATGAGCAGTTCTTC. This sequence encodes CASSLSWSNTLNEQFF.

In this sample, this clone turned up a few times. V gene TRBV6-4 combines with J gene TRBJ2-2; D not certain. The ends were cut back, 3 bases at V and 0 bases at J, with 2 bases in the middle. The CDR3 spans 13 residues. From germline, CDR1 is MRHNA and CDR2 SNTAGT. CDR3 protein: CASSDTNTGELFF. In DNA, the CDR3 is TGTGCCAGCAGTGATACGAACACCGGGGAGCTGTTTTTT.

The chain links TRBV11-3 to TRBJ1-2; 10 bases are shared with TRBD1. Trimming removed 5 bases from V and 3 bases from J; junction bases left unmatched: 9. Germline-derived CDR1 and CDR2 are SGHNT and YENEEA. The CDR3 contains 16 residues. The CDR3 protein is CASSAQKTGGDYGYTF. The CDR3 DNA reads TGTGCCAGCAGCGCCCAGAAGACAGGGGGCGACTATGGCTACACCTTC.

This chain joins TRBV5-4 and TRBJ2-7; 7 bases are shared with TRBD2. V trimming: 0 bases; J trimming: 3 bases; junction bases outside the gene matches: 3. In germline, CDR1 is SGHNT, CDR2 YYREEE (reference sequence). This CDR3 is 14 amino acids long. In DNA, the CDR3 is TGTGCCAGCAGCTTGGGGACTAGGATCTACGAGCAGTACTTC. Its translation is CASSLGTRIYEQYF.

This clone was seen a handful of times. The chain employs TRBV4-3 and TRBJ2-6; TRBD2 is a possible D gene (6 bases). Between the trimmed V and J ends, which lost 3 bases and 1 base, there was a span of 10 bases. Germline V gene data show CDR1 as LGHNA and CDR2 as YSLEER. CDR3 length equals 16 residues. The CDR3 sequence: CASSHPAGSGANVLTF. DNA of the CDR3: TGCGCCAGCAGCCATCCGGCGGGGTCTGGGGCCAACGTCCTGACTTTC.

This chain connects TRBV5-1 to TRBJ2-3; TRBD2 matches at 11 bases. Germline assignment: CDR1 SGHRS and CDR2 YFSETQ. V dropped 0 bases and J dropped 3; count of bases not matched to a gene: 3. There are 16 residues in the CDR3. CDR3 DNA sequence: TGCGCCAGCAGCTTGGTTTCTAGCGGGGGGACAGATACGCAGTATTTT. It encodes CASSLVSSGGTDTQYF.

The chain joins TRBV13 to TRBJ2-1; TRBD2 matches 9 bases. J lost 0 bases, V lost 4 bases, and 7 bases had no gene match. Germline V lookup: CDR1 PRHDT, CDR2 FYEKMQ (reference sequence). CDR3 length: 17 amino acids. The CDR3 region is CASSSNSGSRSYNEQFF. The CDR3 nucleotides read TGTGCCAGCAGCTCTAATAGCGGGAGTCGCTCCTACAATGAGCAGTTCTTC.

This clone was recorded once. The rearrangement links TRBV7-9 to TRBJ2-7; D is unresolved. This CDR3 comprises 14 residues. Germline V gives CDR1 SEHNR, CDR2 FQNEAQ (reference sequence). Trimming stripped 5 bases from V and 0 bases from J, with 11 bases between. CDR3 in amino acids: CASSQSTASYEQYF. The CDR3 coding sequence is TGTGCCAGCAGCCAATCGACTGCCTCCTACGAGCAGTACTTC.

This sequence joins TRBV7-2 and TRBJ1-5; D ambiguous. Germline lookup yields CDR1 SGHTA and CDR2 FQGNSA. The V and J ends lost 3 bases and 3 bases respectively, with 9 bases between them. This CDR3 comprises 14 residues. CDR3 DNA sequence: TGTGCCAGCAGCTTCAATCGGTTCAATCAGCCCCAGCATTTT. Translated, it gives CASSFNRFNQPQHF. Supplemented by reference TRBV7-2 and TRBJ1-5, the full variable domain reads GAGVSQSPSNKVTEKGKDVELRCDPISGHTALYWYRQSLGQGLEFLIYFQGNSAPDKSGLPSDRFSAERTGGSVSTLTIQRTQQEDSAVYLCASSFNRFNQPQHFGDGTRLSIL.

CDR3 in DNA: TGTGCCAGCAGTCCGGGACTAGCGGGAGTGGATACGCAGTATTTT. The encoded protein is CASSPGLAGVDTQYF. V usage is TRBV6-6 and J usage is TRBJ2-3; 14 bases map to TRBD2. CDR3 length: 15 amino acids. CDR1 and CDR2 (germline): MNHNY, SVGAGI (reference sequence). The J segment lost 6 bases and the V segment lost 5 bases, leaving 4 bases of the junction unmatched.

The J gene is TRBJ1-5, the V gene TRBV19; 7 nucleotides align to TRBD1. The CDR3 sequence is 14 residues long. CDR1 and CDR2 (germline): LNHDA, SQIVND (reference sequence). The V and J ends lost 6 bases and 4 bases, in that order; junction bases with no gene match: 6. The CDR3 loop is CASRPTGSNQPQHF. The DNA for the CDR3 is TGTGCCAGTAGGCCGACAGGGAGTAATCAGCCCCAGCATTTT.

The V gene is TRBV9, the J gene TRBJ1-2, with 7 bases identical to TRBD1. The junction had 4 bases not matched to a gene; V was cut back by 4 bases and J by 4 bases. The CDR3 totals 13 residues. Germline V CDR1 and CDR2: SGDLS, YYNGEE. The CDR3 DNA reads as TGTGCCAGCAGCCCTGGGACAGTCTATGGCTACACCTTC. Residues: CASSPGTVYGYTF. Filled out from reference TRBV9 and TRBJ1-2, the complete variable domain reads DSGVTQTPKHLITATGQRVTLRCSPRSGDLSVYWYQQSLDQGLQFLIQYYNGEERAKGNILERFSAQQFPDLHSELNLSSLELGDSALYFCASSPGTVYGYTFGSGTRLTVV.

The chain has TRBV9 and TRBJ1-5; D remains ambiguous. Germline V gene sequence: CDR1 SGDLS, CDR2 YYNGEE. CDR3 length: 18 residues. Trimming stripped 0 bases from V and 0 bases from J, with 16 bases between. The CDR3 sequence is CASSVALGKLLSNQPQHF. DNA for the CDR3: TGTGCCAGCAGCGTAGCTCTTGGCAAGTTGCTTAGCAATCAGCCCCAGCATTTT.